These 21 T cell receptor beta chains were all obtained from the same sample, sequenced in a study of cytomegalovirus exposure and HLA in healthy donors. This PCR relied on a set of 60 Vbeta primers and 13 Jbeta primers. Produced via immunoSEQ multiplex PCR; TCRdb's table is partial and in-frame only. The table records 150,000 to 200,000 clones, approximately 73% of them present only once. Sequences were obtained from PBMCs. Receptors were obtained from a middle-aged man in good health and CMV-seronegative.

This clone was counted a few times. The chain has TRBV4-3 and TRBJ1-2; 9 positions agree with TRBD1. Germline V gene sequence: CDR1 LGHNA, CDR2 YSLEER. The CDR3 has 14 residues. The J segment lost 8 bases and the V segment lost 2 bases, leaving 6 bases of the junction unmatched. The CDR3 nucleotides are TGCGCCAGCAGCCAACTACAGGGGGCAAGGGGCTACACCTTC. Its protein is CASSQLQGARGYTF.

In its sample, this clone was seen a few times. The gene calls are TRBV14 and TRBJ2-5; 14 nucleotides match TRBD2. CDR3 size: 17 residues. CDR1 and CDR2 (germline): SGHDN, FVKESK. V trimming: 4 bases; J trimming: 5 bases; junction bases outside the gene matches: 9. As DNA, the CDR3 is TGTGCCAGCAGCCCCCTATTGACTAGCGGGGGGGCGGAGACCCAGTACTTC. This translates into CASSPLLTSGGAETQYF. Full variable domain (missing parts from reference TRBV14 and TRBJ2-5): EAGVTQFPSHSVIEKGQTVTLRCDPISGHDNLYWYRRVMGKEIKFLLHFVKESKQDESGMPNNRFLAERTGGTYSTLKVQPAELEDSGVYFCASSPLLTSGGAETQYFGPGTRLLVL.

This clone appeared a few times. This CDR3 reads CASSEDSMGTGGFGQETQYF. DNA for the CDR3: TGTGCCAGCAGTGAAGATTCTATGGGGACAGGGGGTTTTGGCCAAGAGACCCAGTACTTC. The chain recombines TRBV2 with TRBJ2-5; 11 nucleotides align to TRBD1. Per germline, CDR1 SNHLY and CDR2 FYNNEI. The CDR3 is 20 residues long. Germline trimming cut 1 base from V and 1 base from J; bases unmatched to any gene: 14. Together with reference TRBV2 and TRBJ2-5, the CDR3 gives the full variable domain: EPEVTQTPSHQVTQMGQEVILRCVPISNHLYFYWYRQILGQKVEFLVSFYNNEISEKSEIFDDQFSVERPDGSNFTLKIRSTKLEDSAMYFCASSEDSMGTGGFGQETQYFGPGTRLLVL.

The chain combines TRBV10-2 with TRBJ2-2; maybe TRBD1 (5 bases). The CDR3 totals 15 residues. Looked up from germline, CDR1 is WSHSY and CDR2 is SAAADI. Trimming stripped 3 bases from V and 6 bases from J, with 14 bases between. For the CDR3, the DNA is TGCGCCAGCAGTGAAAAGGGGTTCTCGGCCGGGGAGCTGTTTTTT. It translates to CASSEKGFSAGELFF.

The V gene is TRBV7-2, the J gene TRBJ2-7, with 8 bases aligning to TRBD1. CDR3 size: 14 residues. With V trimmed by 0 bases and J by 5 bases, 3 bases remained unmatched. The V gene's germline CDR1 is SGHTA and CDR2 FQGNSA. CDR3 in DNA: TGTGCCAGCAGCTTAGCACAGGGGGGAAACGAGCAGTACTTC. Translating it yields CASSLAQGGNEQYF.

The sample holds a few counts of this clone. J is TRBJ2-6 and V is TRBV28; a possible D gene is TRBD2 (6 bases). Looked up from germline, CDR1 is MDHEN and CDR2 is SYDVKM. The CDR3 contains 15 residues. V lost 3 bases and J lost 0, with 6 bases in between. CDR3 loop: CASSFGGSGANVLTF. The CDR3 DNA follows: TGTGCCAGCAGTTTCGGGGGCTCTGGGGCCAACGTCCTGACTTTC.

With respect to this clone: Other DNA variants within this sample encode the same CDR3. The chain recombines TRBV2 with TRBJ1-2, with 7 positions matching TRBD1. CDR1 and CDR2 (germline): SNHLY, FYNNEI. The ends lost 5 bases at V and 1 base at J; junction bases unmatched: 7. The length of the CDR3 is 15 residues. The CDR3 DNA sequence: TGTGCCAGCAGTTTGGGGCAGGGGGTTAACTATGGCTACACCTTC. This sequence encodes CASSLGQGVNYGYTF.

V gene TRBV11-3 combines with J gene TRBJ2-5; 9 bases align to TRBD2. J lost 2 bases, V lost 0 bases, and 4 bases had no gene match. CDR3 length equals 16 residues. Germline assignment: CDR1 SGHNT and CDR2 YENEEA. DNA for the CDR3: TGTGCCAGCAGCTTAGATGGCGGGGGGGCTCAAGAGACCCAGTACTTC. Protein: CASSLDGGGAQETQYF.

V gene TRBV6-5 combines with J gene TRBJ2-3; 9 bases match TRBD1. The germline V gene encodes CDR1 MNHEY and CDR2 SVGAGI. The CDR3 covers 15 residues. V was clipped by 8 bases and J by 5 bases; unmatched bases: 11. CDR3 sequence (DNA): TGTGCCAGCGGAAATCCGGGACAGGGAGGAGATACGCAGTATTTT. Residues: CASGNPGQGGDTQYF.

The J gene is TRBJ1-6, the V gene TRBV2; unclear D gene. V lost 4 bases and J lost 6, with 16 bases in between. CDR1 is SNHLY and CDR2 is FYNNEI in the germline V gene. The CDR3 contains 16 residues. DNA for the CDR3: TGTGCCAGCAGTGGAGTGGCAGGCCCTGTTAATTCACCCCTCCACTTT. This translates into CASSGVAGPVNSPLHF. Full variable domain (remainder filled in from reference TRBV2 and TRBJ1-6): EPEVTQTPSHQVTQMGQEVILRCVPISNHLYFYWYRQILGQKVEFLVSFYNNEISEKSEIFDDQFSVERPDGSNFTLKIRSTKLEDSAMYFCASSGVAGPVNSPLHFGNGTRLTVT.

V usage is TRBV28 and J usage is TRBJ1-5; the D gene is possibly TRBD1 (6 bases). Trimming removed 3 bases from V and 0 bases from J, with 12 bases in between. This CDR3 has 16 residues. Germline CDR1 MDHEN, CDR2 SYDVKM. CDR3 region: CASSLAGGSSNQPQHF. The CDR3 bases are TGTGCCAGCAGTTTGGCTGGGGGCAGTAGCAATCAGCCCCAGCATTTT.

The V call is TRBV19, the J call TRBJ1-1; D may be TRBD1 (6 bases). Between the trimmed V and J ends, which lost 1 base and 7 bases, there was a span of 13 bases. Per the germline V gene, CDR1 is LNHDA and CDR2 is SQIVND (reference sequence). CDR3 size: 14 residues. This CDR3 reads CASSIAGQRSEAFF. The CDR3 bases are TGTGCCAGTAGTATAGCCGGACAGAGGAGTGAAGCTTTCTTT.

This clone was observed a few times. The V call is TRBV6-4, the J call TRBJ1-1, with D perhaps matching TRBD1 (5 bases). V shed 4 bases and J shed 1 base, with 13 bases lying between them. The germline V gene encodes CDR1 MRHNA and CDR2 SNTAGT. There are 15 residues in the CDR3. CDR3 sequence reads: CASSGGRKRNTEAFF. The CDR3, as DNA: TGTGCCAGCAGTGGGGGCAGGAAGAGGAACACTGAAGCTTTCTTT.

This clone turned up a few times. The chain recombines TRBV7-9 with TRBJ2-2, with D unresolved. Trimming took 1 base from V and 4 from J, leaving 4 bases between them. CDR3 length: 13 residues. The V gene's germline CDR1 is SEHNR and CDR2 FQNEAQ (reference sequence). CDR3 region: CASSLDGTGELFF. The CDR3 DNA follows: TGTGCCAGCAGCTTAGACGGCACCGGGGAGCTGTTTTTT.

The chain is built from TRBV9 and TRBJ2-2, with D possibly TRBD2 on 7 matching bases. With 4 bases removed from V and 5 bases from J, the gap between germline ends came to 18 bases. The germline CDR1 and CDR2 sequences are SGDLS and YYNGEE. The CDR3 has 16 amino acids. The CDR3 DNA is TGTGCCAGCAGCCCCCGACGGGGGGCGAGGACCGGGGAGCTGTTTTTT. Translation: CASSPRRGARTGELFF.

The chain's CDR3 is CASSVNGLAGLETQYF. The CDR3, as DNA: TGTGCCAGCAGCGTTAACGGACTAGCGGGGTTAGAGACCCAGTACTTC. The V call is TRBV7-8, the J call TRBJ2-5, with 12 positions matching TRBD2. The ends lost 5 bases at V and 4 bases at J; junction bases unmatched: 8. This CDR3 has 16 amino acids. Germline CDR1 SGHVS, CDR2 FQNEAQ.

This chain links TRBV7-2 with TRBJ2-7; TRBD1 matches 7 bases. The CDR3 runs 15 residues. Germline V CDR1 and CDR2: SGHTA, FQGNSA. Trimming removed 5 bases from V and 4 bases from J; junction bases left unmatched: 11. CDR3 sequence reads: CASSLSQGLGYEQYF. CDR3 nucleotides: TGTGCCAGCAGCCTCTCACAGGGGTTGGGGTACGAGCAGTACTTC.

A few counts support this clone. The chain joins TRBV7-9 to TRBJ2-7, with D possibly being TRBD1 (6 bases). The CDR3 spans 14 residues. The germline V gene encodes CDR1 SEHNR and CDR2 FQNEAQ (reference sequence). V dropped 3 bases and J dropped 1 base, with 10 bases sitting between them. DNA for the CDR3: TGTGCCAGCAGCTTCCGGGACAAGTCCTACGAGCAGTACTTC. It encodes CASSFRDKSYEQYF. Combining the CDR3 with reference TRBV7-9 and TRBJ2-7 gives the whole variable domain DTGVSQNPRHKITKRGQNVTFRCDPISEHNRLYWYRQTLGQGPEFLTYFQNEAQLEKSRLLSDRFSAERPKGSFSTLEIQRTEQGDSAMYLCASSFRDKSYEQYFGPGTRLTVT.

The rearrangement joins TRBV7-6 to TRBJ1-1, with 7 bases identical to TRBD1. Per the germline V gene, CDR1 is SGHVS and CDR2 is FNYEAQ. Losses at the gene ends were 5 bases for V and 4 bases for J; bases not matched to a gene: 1. This CDR3 spans 12 amino acids. The CDR3 loop is CASSPGGTEAFF. The DNA of the CDR3 is TGTGCCAGCAGCCCAGGGGGCACTGAAGCTTTCTTT.

This chain joins TRBV4-3 and TRBJ1-2; D is undetermined. The CDR3 runs 14 residues. V lost 5 bases to trimming and J lost 7 bases, with 17 bases between them. Germline V CDR1 and CDR2: LGHNA, YSLEER. The DNA for the CDR3 is TGCGCCAGCAGCTTAACGGTGTTTACGGGTGGCTACACCTTC. As protein: CASSLTVFTGGYTF.

J is TRBJ2-1 and V is TRBV29-1; 12 bases line up with TRBD2. V shed 2 bases, J shed 9 bases, and the junction held 5 bases outside the gene matches. Germline values: CDR1 SQVTM, CDR2 ANQGSEA. The length of the CDR3 is 14 residues. CDR3 amino acids: CSVETSGGLGEQFF. In nucleotides, the CDR3 is TGCAGCGTTGAAACTAGCGGGGGGCTGGGTGAGCAGTTCTTC.